This TCR beta chain came from a study of vaccination and CD4 T cells after COVID-19. At the Johns Hopkins FTIC core, DNA taken from cultured CD4+ T cells was sequenced by way of the Oncomine TCR Beta short-read assay. TCRdb ran MiXCR on the PCR reads and lists one entry per CDR3 protein. Of tens of thousands of distinct CDR3 sequences in the sample, around two thirds were seen once. CDR3 length equals 17 residues. The V and J ends lost 3 bases and 6 bases respectively, with 23 bases between them. This clonotype was detected a few times. The antigen remains unidentified. Treatment denoted: roughly 11-day PBMC culture with coronavirus spike peptide pools or control peptides (ViraFEST assay).

This chain links TRBV12-3 or TRBV12-4 with TRBJ1-2; D not resolved. Input material: CD4+ T cells from blood, cultured in vitro. This sequence was found in a human donor who had recovered from COVID-19. The CDR3 sequence: CASSFRPDRAVVHGYTF. The CDR3 coding sequence is TGTGCCAGCAGTTTCCGCCCGGACCGGGCCGTAGTACATGGCTACACCTTC.